This is a list of T cell receptor beta chains from one sample in a study of T cells after yellow fever vaccination. TCRdb processed the 5' RACE reads anew with MiXCR; each CDR3 protein has one entry. The table includes around 610,000 distinct CDR3 sequences, about 13% detected once. Here the sequenced sample was PBMCs, taken on the day of the yellow fever booster vaccination. The receptors derive from a man under 40 who received the YFV17D yellow fever vaccine. The CDR3 runs from the conserved cysteine through the conserved F or W. The D gene is left open where the match is weak. Clone size is not always given. Where it is, it says once, few, many or a class for expanded clones.

size: few
D: -
length: 12
J: TRBJ2-7
V: TRBV2
DNA: TGTGCCAGCACCGGACTAAAGTACGAGCAGTACTTC
CDR3: CASTGLKYEQYF

size: few
D: -
length: 15
J: TRBJ1-4
V: TRBV12-3/TRBV12-4
DNA: TGTGCCAGCAGTTTAGGGTTTGCAACTAATGAAAAACTGTTTTTT
CDR3: CASSLGFATNEKLFF

size: -
D: -
length: 14
J: TRBJ1-1
V: TRBV4-2
DNA: TGTGCCAGCAGCCAAGAAGTGGAGGACACTGAAGCTTTCTTT
CDR3: CASSQEVEDTEAFF

size: many
D: TRBD2
length: 14
J: TRBJ2-1
V: TRBV19
DNA: TGTGCCAGCAAGTCGACTAGCCACGACAATGAGCAGTTCTTC
CDR3: CASKSTSHDNEQFF

size: -
D: TRBD2
length: 16
J: TRBJ2-7
V: TRBV18
DNA: TGTGCCAGCTCACCACACCCGGGACTAGCGGGAGTGGAGCAGTACTTC
CDR3: CASSPHPGLAGVEQYF

size: few
D: -
length: 15
J: TRBJ2-7
V: TRBV4-2
DNA: TGTGCCAGCAGCCAGGATCAGCGGAGCACCTACGAGCAGTACTTC
CDR3: CASSQDQRSTYEQYF

size: -
D: TRBD2
length: 14
J: TRBJ2-5
V: TRBV7-6
DNA: TGTGCCAGCAGCTTAGCAGGGACTAGCGGGGGCCTTTACTTC
CDR3: CASSLAGTSGGLYF

size: few
D: TRBD1
length: 13
J: TRBJ2-7
V: TRBV7-2
DNA: TGTGCCAGCAGCCGGGGACAGATCCACGAGCAGTACTTC
CDR3: CASSRGQIHEQYF

size: -
D: -
length: 14
J: TRBJ1-5
V: TRBV6-1
DNA: TGTGCCAGCTCCGATATTGGGGTCAATCAGCCCCAGCATTTT
CDR3: CASSDIGVNQPQHF

size: few
D: -
length: 12
J: TRBJ1-1
V: TRBV7-2
DNA: TGTGCCAGCAGCTCAAGACCAAGTGAAGCTTTCTTT
CDR3: CASSSRPSEAFF

size: -
D: -
length: 15
J: TRBJ2-7
V: TRBV18
DNA: TGTGCCAGCTCACCAGTCGGCATACCCCGGGACGAGCAGTACTTC
CDR3: CASSPVGIPRDEQYF

size: many
D: TRBD2
length: 16
J: TRBJ2-3
V: TRBV5-1
DNA: TGCGCCAGCAGCTTGGGACTAGCGGCTAGCACAGATACGCAGTATTTT
CDR3: CASSLGLAASTDTQYF

size: few
D: TRBD1
length: 13
J: TRBJ2-1
V: TRBV14
DNA: TGTGCCAGCAGCAGACAGGGGGTACCCTTAGGATTCTTC
CDR3: CASSRQGVPLGFF

size: few
D: TRBD1
length: 16
J: TRBJ2-7
V: TRBV20-1
DNA: TGCAGTGCTAGCGCGGCCGTTGGACAGGGGCCCTACGAGCAGTACTTC
CDR3: CSASAAVGQGPYEQYF

size: few
D: -
length: 14
J: TRBJ2-1
V: TRBV2
DNA: TGTGCCAGCGACCGGGACCCAGGCTACAATGAGCAGTTCTTC
CDR3: CASDRDPGYNEQFF

size: -
D: -
length: 15
J: TRBJ2-1
V: TRBV25-1
DNA: TGTGCCAGCAGAGGACGCGCAGGGAATAACAATGAGCAGTTCTTC
CDR3: CASRGRAGNNNEQFF

size: -
D: -
length: 12
J: TRBJ2-5
V: TRBV20-1
DNA: TGCAGTGCTCCTGCGCTGGTGGGGACCCAGTACTTC
CDR3: CSAPALVGTQYF

size: few
D: -
length: 12
J: TRBJ2-5
V: TRBV20-1
DNA: TGCAGTGCTCAACAGGGTTGGAAGTCCCAGTACTTC
CDR3: CSAQQGWKSQYF

size: -
D: TRBD2
length: 16
J: TRBJ2-2
V: TRBV7-3
DNA: TGTGCCAGCAGCCCGCGACTAGCGGGAGGCGGTGGGGAGCTGATTTTT
CDR3: CASSPRLAGGGGELIF

size: few
D: TRBD2
length: 16
J: TRBJ2-7
V: TRBV5-1
DNA: TGCGCCAGCAGCTTAGGACTAGCGGGATTTTCCTACGAGCAGTACTTC
CDR3: CASSLGLAGFSYEQYF

size: -
D: TRBD1
length: 12
J: TRBJ2-7
V: TRBV7-9
DNA: TGTGCCAGCAGCCGGACAGGGGACGAGCAGTACTTC
CDR3: CASSRTGDEQYF

size: -
D: -
length: 15
J: TRBJ2-2
V: TRBV11-2
DNA: TGTGCCAGCAGCTTAATGCTCAGGGGCACCGGGGAGCTGTTTTTT
CDR3: CASSLMLRGTGELFF

size: -
D: -
length: 13
J: TRBJ1-2
V: TRBV7-3
DNA: TGTGCCAGCAGCTTCACCCTGGGGGATGGCTACACCTTC
CDR3: CASSFTLGDGYTF

size: -
D: TRBD1
length: 17
J: TRBJ2-5
V: TRBV19
DNA: TGTGCCAGTAGTAAGGGCGGACCGACAGGGGGCGAGGGGGCCCAGTACTTC
CDR3: CASSKGGPTGGEGAQYF

size: -
D: TRBD2
length: 16
J: TRBJ2-5
V: TRBV9
DNA: TGTGCCAGCAGCGTAGGTCTAGCGGGAGTGTCAGAGACCCAGTACTTC
CDR3: CASSVGLAGVSETQYF

size: few
D: -
length: 15
J: TRBJ2-7
V: TRBV12-3/TRBV12-4
DNA: TGTGCCAGCAAACGACCCGACGGAGGCCCCTACGAGCAGTACTTC
CDR3: CASKRPDGGPYEQYF

size: -
D: -
length: 16
J: TRBJ2-3
V: TRBV12-3/TRBV12-4
DNA: TGTACCAGCAGTTTAGGAAGAAGGGGGAACACAGATACGCAGTATTTT
CDR3: CTSSLGRRGNTDTQYF

size: -
D: TRBD1
length: 14
J: TRBJ1-5
V: TRBV27
DNA: TGTGCCAGCAGTTCAACAGGGGTGGTTCAGCCCCAGCATTTT
CDR3: CASSSTGVVQPQHF

size: -
D: -
length: 14
J: TRBJ1-2
V: TRBV7-2
DNA: TGTGCCAGCAGCTTAGATGGGGTAGCCTATGGCTACACCTTC
CDR3: CASSLDGVAYGYTF

size: few
D: -
length: 13
J: TRBJ2-4
V: TRBV10-3
DNA: TGTGCCATCAGTGAGCCCCCCAAAAACATTCAGTACTTC
CDR3: CAISEPPKNIQYF

size: -
D: -
length: 15
J: TRBJ1-2
V: TRBV19
DNA: TGTGCCAGTAGTAGTCAGACGCGTACCTTCTATGGCTACACCTTC
CDR3: CASSSQTRTFYGYTF

size: -
D: -
length: 14
J: TRBJ2-5
V: TRBV25-1
DNA: TGTGCCAGCGCGCAACCAGGTGATTTGGAGACCCAGTACTTC
CDR3: CASAQPGDLETQYF

size: few
D: -
length: 11
J: TRBJ2-5
V: TRBV29-1
DNA: TGCAGCGGTGGGTACCAAGAGACCCAGTACTTC
CDR3: CSGGYQETQYF

size: -
D: -
length: 12
J: TRBJ2-1
V: TRBV6-2/TRBV6-3
DNA: TGTGCCAGCAGCCCTACTCTCAATGAGCAGTTCTTC
CDR3: CASSPTLNEQFF

size: -
D: -
length: 13
J: TRBJ1-2
V: TRBV6-1
DNA: TGTGCCAGCAGGGATCCGGGGCCGATAGGCTACACCTTC
CDR3: CASRDPGPIGYTF

size: -
D: -
length: 17
J: TRBJ1-1
V: TRBV5-6
DNA: TGTGCCAGCAGCGGACCGCTACAGTTCCTCATGAACACTGAAGCTTTCTTT
CDR3: CASSGPLQFLMNTEAFF

size: many
D: -
length: 14
J: TRBJ2-1
V: TRBV5-1
DNA: TGCGCCAGCAGCTTGATGGGAGCGGGCAATGAGCAGTTCTTC
CDR3: CASSLMGAGNEQFF

size: many
D: -
length: 15
J: TRBJ2-3
V: TRBV12-3/TRBV12-4
DNA: TGTGCCAGCAGTTCTAGGCTAGCAGGCACAGATACGCAGTATTTT
CDR3: CASSSRLAGTDTQYF

size: few
D: -
length: 15
J: TRBJ1-5
V: TRBV6-1
DNA: TGTGCCAGCACCCGAGACGGGAATAGCAATCAGCCCCAGCATTTT
CDR3: CASTRDGNSNQPQHF

size: -
D: -
length: 13
J: TRBJ2-3
V: TRBV11-3
DNA: TGTGCCAGCAGCTTAGCGGCGATAGATACGCAGTATTTT
CDR3: CASSLAAIDTQYF

size: -
D: -
length: 14
J: TRBJ2-7
V: TRBV18
DNA: TGTGCCAGCTCACCATTTGGGGACTCCTACGAGCAGTACTTC
CDR3: CASSPFGDSYEQYF